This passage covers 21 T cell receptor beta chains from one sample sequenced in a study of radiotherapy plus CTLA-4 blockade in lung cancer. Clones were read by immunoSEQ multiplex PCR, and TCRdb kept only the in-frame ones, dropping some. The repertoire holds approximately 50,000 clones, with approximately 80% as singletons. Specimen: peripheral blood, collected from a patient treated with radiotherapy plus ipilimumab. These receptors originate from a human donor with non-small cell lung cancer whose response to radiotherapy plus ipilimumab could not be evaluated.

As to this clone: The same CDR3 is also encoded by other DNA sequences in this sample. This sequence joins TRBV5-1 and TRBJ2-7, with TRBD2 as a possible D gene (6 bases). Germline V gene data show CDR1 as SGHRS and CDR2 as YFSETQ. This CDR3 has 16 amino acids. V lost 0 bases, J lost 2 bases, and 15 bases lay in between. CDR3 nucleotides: TGCGCCAGCAGCTTGGTTACTGGGGCGGGACCCTACGAGCAGTACTTC. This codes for CASSLVTGAGPYEQYF.

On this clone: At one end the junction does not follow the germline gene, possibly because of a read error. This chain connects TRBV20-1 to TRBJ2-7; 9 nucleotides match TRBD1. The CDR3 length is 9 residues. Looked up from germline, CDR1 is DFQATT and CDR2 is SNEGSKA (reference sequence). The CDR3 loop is CSAPGQGLF. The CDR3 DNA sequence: TGCAGTGCTCCGGGACAGGGCCTCTTC.

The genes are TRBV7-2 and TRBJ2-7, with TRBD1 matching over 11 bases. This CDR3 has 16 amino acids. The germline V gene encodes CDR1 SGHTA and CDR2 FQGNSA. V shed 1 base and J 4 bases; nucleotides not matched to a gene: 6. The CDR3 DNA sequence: TGTGCCAGCAGCTTAGGGGCCCGGGACAGGGGGTACGAGCAGTACTTC. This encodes CASSLGARDRGYEQYF.

CDR3 region: CASSPVGGDEQFF. DNA of the CDR3: TGTGCCAGCAGCCCCGTTGGGGGGGATGAGCAGTTCTTC. The chain links TRBV14 to TRBJ2-1, with 7 bases that match TRBD2. Germline-derived CDR1 and CDR2 are SGHDN and FVKESK. The V and J ends lost 4 bases and 8 bases, in that order; junction bases with no gene match: 5. The length of the CDR3 is 13 residues.

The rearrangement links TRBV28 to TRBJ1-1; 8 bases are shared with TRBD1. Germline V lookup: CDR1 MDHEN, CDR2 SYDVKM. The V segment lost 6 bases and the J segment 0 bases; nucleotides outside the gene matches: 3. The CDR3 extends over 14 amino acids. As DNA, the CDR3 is TGTGCCAGCAGGACAGGGGCGGTGAACACTGAAGCTTTCTTT. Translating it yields CASRTGAVNTEAFF.

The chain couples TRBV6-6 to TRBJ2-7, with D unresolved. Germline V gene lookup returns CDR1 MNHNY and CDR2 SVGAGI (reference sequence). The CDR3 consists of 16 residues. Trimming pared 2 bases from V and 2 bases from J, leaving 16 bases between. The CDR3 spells CASSYPPVGATYEQYF. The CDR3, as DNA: TGTGCCAGCAGTTACCCCCCGGTCGGAGCGACCTACGAGCAGTACTTC.

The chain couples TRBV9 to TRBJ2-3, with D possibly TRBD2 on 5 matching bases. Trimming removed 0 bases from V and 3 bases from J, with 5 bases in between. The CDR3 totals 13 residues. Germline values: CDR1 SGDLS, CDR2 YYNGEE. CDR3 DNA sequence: TGTGCCAGCAGCGTAGCGGGGACAGATACGCAGTATTTT. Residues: CASSVAGTDTQYF.

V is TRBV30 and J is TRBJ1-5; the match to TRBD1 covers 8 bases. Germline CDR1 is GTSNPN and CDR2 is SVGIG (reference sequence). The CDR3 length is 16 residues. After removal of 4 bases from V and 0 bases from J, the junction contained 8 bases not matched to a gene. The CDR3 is CAWTPQGGGSNQPQHF. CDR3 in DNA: TGTGCCTGGACCCCACAGGGGGGAGGTAGCAATCAGCCCCAGCATTTT. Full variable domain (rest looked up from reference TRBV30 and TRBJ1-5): SQTIHQWPATLVQPVGSPLSLECTVEGTSNPNLYWYRQAAGRGLQLLFYSVGIGQISSEVPQNLSASRPQDRQFILSSKKLLLSDSGFYLCAWTPQGGGSNQPQHFGDGTRLSIL.

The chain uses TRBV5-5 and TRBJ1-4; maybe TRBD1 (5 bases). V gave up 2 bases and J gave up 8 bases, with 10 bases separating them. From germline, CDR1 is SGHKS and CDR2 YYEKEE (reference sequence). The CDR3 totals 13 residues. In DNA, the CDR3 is TGTGCCAGCAGCTTCCAGGGCCAAGAAAAACTGTTTTTT. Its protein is CASSFQGQEKLFF. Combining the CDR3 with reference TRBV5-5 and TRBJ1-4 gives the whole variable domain DAGVTQSPTHLIKTRGQQVTLRCSPISGHKSVSWYQQVLGQGPQFIFQYYEKEERGRGNFPDRFSARQFPNYSSELNVNALLLGDSALYLCASSFQGQEKLFFGSGTQLSVL.

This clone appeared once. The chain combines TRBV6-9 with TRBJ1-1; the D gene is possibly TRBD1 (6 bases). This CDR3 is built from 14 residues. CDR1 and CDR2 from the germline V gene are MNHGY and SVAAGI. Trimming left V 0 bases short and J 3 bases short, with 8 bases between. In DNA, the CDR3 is TGTGCCAGCAGTTATTCAGGGGGGGACACTGAAGCTTTCTTT. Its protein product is CASSYSGGDTEAFF.

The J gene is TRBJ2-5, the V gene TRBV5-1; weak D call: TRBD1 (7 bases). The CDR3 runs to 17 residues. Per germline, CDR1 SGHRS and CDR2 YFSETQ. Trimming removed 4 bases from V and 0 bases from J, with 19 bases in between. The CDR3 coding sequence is TGCGCCAGCAGCCGGGCCGGGGGACAGTCGTACCAAGAGACCCAGTACTTC. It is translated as CASSRAGGQSYQETQYF.

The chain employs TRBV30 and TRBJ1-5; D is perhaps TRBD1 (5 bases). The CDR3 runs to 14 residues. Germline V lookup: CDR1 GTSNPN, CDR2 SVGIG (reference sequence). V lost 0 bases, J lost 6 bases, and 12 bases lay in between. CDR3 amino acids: CAWSVGGAIQPQHF. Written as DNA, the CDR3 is TGTGCCTGGAGTGTAGGAGGGGCGATTCAGCCCCAGCATTTT.

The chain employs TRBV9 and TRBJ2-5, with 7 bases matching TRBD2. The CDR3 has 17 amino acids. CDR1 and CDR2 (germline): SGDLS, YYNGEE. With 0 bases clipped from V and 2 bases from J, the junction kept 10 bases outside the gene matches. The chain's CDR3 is CASSVGPGGGFQETQYF. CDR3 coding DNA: TGTGCCAGCAGCGTAGGCCCGGGCGGGGGATTTCAAGAGACCCAGTACTTC.

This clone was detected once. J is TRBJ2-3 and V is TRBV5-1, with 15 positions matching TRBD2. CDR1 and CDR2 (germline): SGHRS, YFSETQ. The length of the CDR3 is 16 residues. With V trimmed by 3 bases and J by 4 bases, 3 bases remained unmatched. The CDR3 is CASSSRTSGGADTQYF. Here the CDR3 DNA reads TGCGCCAGCAGCTCAAGGACTAGCGGGGGGGCAGATACGCAGTATTTT.

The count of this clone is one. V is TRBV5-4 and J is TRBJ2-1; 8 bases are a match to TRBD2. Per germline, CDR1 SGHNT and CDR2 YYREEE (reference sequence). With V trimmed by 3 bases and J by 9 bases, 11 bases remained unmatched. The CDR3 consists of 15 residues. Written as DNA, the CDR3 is TGTGCCAGCAGCTACGGGGGGCGGGGGGAAGGTGAGCAGTTCTTC. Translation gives CASSYGGRGEGEQFF.

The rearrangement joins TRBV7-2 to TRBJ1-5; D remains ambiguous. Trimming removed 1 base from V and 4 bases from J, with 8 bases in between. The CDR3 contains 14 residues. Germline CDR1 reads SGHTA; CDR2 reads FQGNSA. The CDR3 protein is CASSLGRSNQPQHF. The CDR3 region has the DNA TGTGCCAGCAGCTTAGGGCGGAGTAATCAGCCCCAGCATTTT.

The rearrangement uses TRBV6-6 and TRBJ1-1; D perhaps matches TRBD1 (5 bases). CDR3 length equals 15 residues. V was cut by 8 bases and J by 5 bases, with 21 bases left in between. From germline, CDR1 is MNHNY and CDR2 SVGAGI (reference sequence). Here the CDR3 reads CASRRVDIGVTEAFF. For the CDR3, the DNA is TGTGCCAGCCGTCGCGTTGATATAGGGGTTACTGAAGCTTTCTTT.

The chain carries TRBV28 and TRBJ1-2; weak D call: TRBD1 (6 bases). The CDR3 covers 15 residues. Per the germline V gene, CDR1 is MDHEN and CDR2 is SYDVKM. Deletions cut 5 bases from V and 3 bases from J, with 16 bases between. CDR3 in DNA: TGTGCCAGCAGTCGAACAGGGAGAAGGTACTATGGCTACACCTTC. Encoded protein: CASSRTGRRYYGYTF.

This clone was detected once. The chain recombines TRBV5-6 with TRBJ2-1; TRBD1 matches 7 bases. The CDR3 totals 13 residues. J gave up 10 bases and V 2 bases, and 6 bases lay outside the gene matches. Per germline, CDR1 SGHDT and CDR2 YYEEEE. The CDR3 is CASSFFQGDEQFF. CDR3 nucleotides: TGTGCCAGCAGCTTCTTCCAGGGGGACGAGCAGTTCTTC.

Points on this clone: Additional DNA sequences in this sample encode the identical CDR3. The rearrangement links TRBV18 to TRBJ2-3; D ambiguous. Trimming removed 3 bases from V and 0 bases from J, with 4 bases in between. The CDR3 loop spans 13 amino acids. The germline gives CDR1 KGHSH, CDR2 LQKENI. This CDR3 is CASSPPSTDTQYF. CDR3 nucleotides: TGTGCCAGCTCACCTCCTAGCACAGATACGCAGTATTTT.

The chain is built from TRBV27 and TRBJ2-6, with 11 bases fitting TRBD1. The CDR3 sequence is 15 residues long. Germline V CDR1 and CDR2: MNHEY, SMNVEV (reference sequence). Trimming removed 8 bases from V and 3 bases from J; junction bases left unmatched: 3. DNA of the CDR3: TGTGCCAGCGGGACAGGGGGTGGTGGGGCCAACGTCCTGACTTTC. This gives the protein CASGTGGGGANVLTF.